The 18 T cell receptor beta chains below come from one sample, sequenced in a study of patients and donors after allogeneic stem cell transplantation. TCRdb passed the RT-PCR reads through MiXCR, listing each CDR3 protein once. Of some 880,000 distinct CDR3 sequences detected, 18% appear once; the ten largest clones hold around 6%. The source material was blood, either unsorted or a sorted T cell fraction (not recorded which). All receptors come from a human donor who was either an allogeneic HSCT recipient or a stem cell or donor lymphocyte infusion donor (not recorded which). It is not recorded whose cells these are; they may come from a transplant donor.

The J gene is TRBJ2-3, the V gene TRBV12-3 or TRBV12-4; perhaps TRBD1 as D (5 bases). V lost 6 bases and J 1 base, leaving 14 bases between the germline ends. There are 15 residues in the CDR3. CDR3 region: CASRVGRSGTDTQYF. The DNA for the CDR3 is TGTGCCAGCAGGGTGGGGCGGAGCGGCACAGATACGCAGTATTTT.

This chain links TRBV2 with TRBJ2-3; 9 nucleotides align to TRBD1. Trimming removed 5 bases from V and 3 bases from J; junction bases left unmatched: 6. Germline V CDR1 and CDR2: SNHLY, FYNNEI. CDR3 length: 15 residues. Here the CDR3 DNA reads TGTGCCAGCAGTCATCCGGGACAGGGAACAGATACGCAGTATTTT. It is translated as CASSHPGQGTDTQYF.

The CDR3 spells CASSSRHTDRAPGTGELFF. The CDR3 DNA is TGCGCCAGCAGCTCTCGCCATACTGACAGGGCTCCTGGGACCGGGGAGCTGTTTTTT. The genes are TRBV5-1 and TRBJ2-2; 7 positions match TRBD1. CDR3 length: 19 residues. Germline loops: CDR1 SGHRS, CDR2 YFSETQ. V dropped 3 bases and J dropped 5; count of bases not matched to a gene: 19.

V usage is TRBV20-1 and J usage is TRBJ2-4; the match to TRBD2 covers 7 bases. Per germline, CDR1 DFQATT and CDR2 SNEGSKA (reference sequence). CDR3 length: 13 residues. V gave up 3 bases and J gave up 6 bases; unmatched junction bases: 5. The CDR3 is CSARGGNRNIQYF. The CDR3 DNA sequence: TGCAGTGCTAGGGGGGGGAACAGAAACATTCAGTACTTC.

Here the CDR3 reads CASSSELAGLYNEQFF. In DNA, the CDR3 is TGCGCCAGCAGCTCGGAGTTGGCGGGGCTCTACAATGAGCAGTTCTTC. This sequence joins TRBV5-1 and TRBJ2-1; weak D call: TRBD2 (6 bases). In germline, CDR1 is SGHRS, CDR2 YFSETQ. This CDR3 has 16 residues. V gave up 3 bases and J gave up 3 bases, with 16 bases separating them.

This clonotype came up a few times. The rearrangement joins TRBV5-1 to TRBJ2-7; 7 bases align to TRBD2. The J segment lost 4 bases and the V segment lost 4 bases, leaving 17 bases of the junction unmatched. CDR3 length equals 17 residues. CDR1 is SGHRS, CDR2 YFSETQ, per germline. The CDR3 loop is CASSPSLRGSGIYEQYF. Here the CDR3 DNA reads TGCGCCAGCAGCCCCTCCCTGAGGGGCAGCGGGATTTACGAGCAGTACTTC.

The V call is TRBV12-3 or TRBV12-4, the J call TRBJ1-4; 8 bases align to TRBD1. V trimming: 5 bases; J trimming: 8 bases; junction bases outside the gene matches: 7. The CDR3 spans 14 residues. The CDR3 DNA sequence: TGTGCCAGCAGTAAAACAGGGGGGCAGGAAAAACTGTTTTTT. This codes for CASSKTGGQEKLFF.

The CDR3, as DNA: TGTGCCAGCTCACCTGGTGGGGGGGGAAGGAGCACTGAAGCTTTCTTT. The encoded protein is CASSPGGGGRSTEAFF. J is TRBJ1-1 and V is TRBV18; D is possibly TRBD1 (5 bases). Germline V lookup: CDR1 KGHSH, CDR2 LQKENI. V was shortened by 3 bases and J by 4 bases, with 18 bases between the two germline ends. This CDR3 has 16 residues.

The V call is TRBV12-5, the J call TRBJ1-1; the D is unclear. Per the germline V gene, CDR1 is LGHNT and CDR2 is FRNRAP. V was shortened by 1 base and J by 4 bases, with 10 bases between the two germline ends. The CDR3 is 14 amino acids. The CDR3 protein is CASGLARHPTEAFF. The CDR3 region has the DNA TGTGCTAGTGGTTTGGCGCGACACCCCACTGAAGCTTTCTTT.

This clonotype appeared a few times. The chain recombines TRBV6-1 with TRBJ1-1; a possible D gene is TRBD1 (6 bases). This CDR3 has 17 amino acids. The V gene's germline CDR1 is MNHNS and CDR2 SASEGT. V was clipped by 4 bases and J by 1 base, with 19 bases between them. The CDR3 DNA is TGTGCCAGCAGTGCTATTCGGGGGGGCGCTGGGAACACTGAAGCTTTCTTT. This sequence encodes CASSAIRGGAGNTEAFF.

This clonotype was seen repeatedly, ten times or more. The chain has TRBV29-1 and TRBJ2-7; D not certain. Trimming removed 6 bases at V and 1 base at J, with 7 bases between. From germline, CDR1 is SQVTM and CDR2 ANQGSEA. CDR3 length equals 11 residues. DNA for the CDR3: TGCAGCGTCCTTAATTCCTACGAGCAGTACTTC. This encodes CSVLNSYEQYF.

This clonotype came up many times. The chain couples TRBV12-3 or TRBV12-4 to TRBJ2-1, with D possibly being TRBD1 or TRBD2 (5 bases each). This CDR3 has 15 residues. V lost 4 bases and J lost 9, with 19 bases in between. CDR3 in DNA: TGTGCCAGCAGTTGGGGACCGTTAACTCTCAGTGAGCAGTTCTTC. Protein: CASSWGPLTLSEQFF.

The chain has TRBV2 and TRBJ2-1; D ambiguous. Trimming left V 8 bases short and J 8 bases short, with 7 bases between. The CDR3 has 10 amino acids. CDR1 and CDR2 (germline): SNHLY, FYNNEI. The CDR3 protein is CASAWYEQFF. CDR3 sequence (DNA): TGTGCCAGCGCGTGGTATGAGCAGTTCTTC. Complete variable domain (other parts from reference TRBV2 and TRBJ2-1): EPEVTQTPSHQVTQMGQEVILRCVPISNHLYFYWYRQILGQKVEFLVSFYNNEISEKSEIFDDQFSVERPDGSNFTLKIRSTKLEDSAMYFCASAWYEQFFGPGTRLTVL.

The rearrangement links TRBV6-1 to TRBJ2-3, with TRBD2 matching 8 bases. In germline, CDR1 is MNHNS, CDR2 SASEGT. The CDR3 has 16 residues. Losses at the gene ends were 1 base for V and 5 bases for J; bases not matched to a gene: 8. The CDR3 DNA follows: TGTGCCAGCAGTGAAGTAGCGGGGTCGGGTCGAGATACGCAGTATTTT. It translates to CASSEVAGSGRDTQYF.

V gene TRBV10-3 combines with J gene TRBJ2-3, with unresolved D. This CDR3 contains 13 residues. V was cut by 11 bases and J by 5 bases, with 17 bases left in between. In germline, CDR1 is ENHRY, CDR2 SYGVKD. This CDR3 is CALRPTEKDTQYF. The CDR3, as DNA: TGTGCCTTACGACCAACCGAAAAAGATACGCAGTATTTT.

The chain is built from TRBV14 and TRBJ2-3; TRBD1 matches 7 bases. The CDR3 runs 16 residues. V shed 4 bases, J shed 2 bases, and the junction held 9 bases outside the gene matches. Germline V lookup: CDR1 SGHDN, CDR2 FVKESK. In nucleotides, the CDR3 is TGTGCCAGCAGCCCCTGGGACAGACTCTCCACAGATACGCAGTATTTT. Translating gives CASSPWDRLSTDTQYF.

The chain recombines TRBV6-5 with TRBJ2-1, with 7 bases that match TRBD2. Germline V CDR1 and CDR2: MNHEY, SVGAGI. The CDR3 consists of 18 residues. V gave up 0 bases and J gave up 1 base; unmatched junction bases: 9. The CDR3 sequence: CASSYSINGGYSYNEQFF. The CDR3 DNA reads as TGTGCCAGCAGTTACTCAATCAACGGGGGGTATTCCTACAATGAGCAGTTCTTC.

This sequence joins TRBV7-8 and TRBJ2-5; TRBD1 matches 7 bases. V gave up 7 bases and J gave up 2 bases; unmatched junction bases: 19. CDR1 is SGHVS, CDR2 FQNEAQ, per germline. The CDR3 loop spans 18 amino acids. The DNA for the CDR3 is TGTGCCAGCACCTCTGCGAGCCTACCGGGACAGCGTCAAGAGACCCAGTACTTC. Its protein is CASTSASLPGQRQETQYF.